The 27 T cell receptor beta chains reported below all come from one sample, sequenced in a study of cytomegalovirus exposure and HLA in healthy donors. Researchers ran the PCR with 60 Vbeta and 13 Jbeta primers. Libraries were prepared by immunoSEQ multiplex PCR; TCRdb keeps only in-frame clonotypes and omits some of them. There are some 180,000 clones in the sample; around 77% occur only once, and 1.5% to 2% lies in the top ten. Sequencing was performed on PBMCs. The receptors were sampled from a woman aged 25 to 39 in good health and CMV-seronegative.

Concerning this clone: Other DNA sequences from this sample encode an identical CDR3 as well. The chain is built from TRBV18 and TRBJ1-6, with TRBD1 matching over 8 bases. This CDR3 has 14 residues. In germline, CDR1 is KGHSH, CDR2 LQKENI. The ends lost 3 bases at V and 7 bases at J; junction bases unmatched: 2. This chain's CDR3 is CASSPGQGNSPLHF. DNA of the CDR3: TGTGCCAGCTCACCCGGACAGGGAAATTCACCCCTCCACTTT.

This chain joins TRBV6-5 and TRBJ2-5, with D possibly TRBD1 on 5 matching bases. The CDR3 loop spans 15 amino acids. Germline CDR1 MNHEY, CDR2 SVGAGI. V was clipped by 0 bases and J by 4 bases, with 12 bases between them. CDR3: CASSYSIGARETQYF. Written as DNA, the CDR3 is TGTGCCAGCAGTTACTCGATAGGGGCCCGAGAGACCCAGTACTTC.

This chain connects TRBV13 to TRBJ1-6, with a tentative D call TRBD1 (6 bases). Trimming left V 5 bases short and J 7 bases short, with 12 bases between. The germline gives CDR1 PRHDT, CDR2 FYEKMQ (reference sequence). The CDR3 extends over 14 amino acids. The CDR3 spells CASSLGGANSPLHF. CDR3 DNA: TGTGCCAGCAGCCTCGGGGGGGCCAATTCACCCCTCCACTTT.

The rearrangement uses TRBV7-2 and TRBJ2-2; maybe TRBD1 (6 bases). The CDR3 extends over 16 amino acids. Germline CDR1 reads SGHTA; CDR2 reads FQGNSA. V shed 3 bases and J shed 7 bases, with 18 bases lying between them. Here the CDR3 DNA reads TGTGCCAGCAGCTTTCAGCCCCAGGGGCCGGGCGGGGAGCTGTTTTTT. Translated, it gives CASSFQPQGPGGELFF.

This clone was detected a few times. The rearrangement links TRBV19 to TRBJ1-5; 7 bases are shared with TRBD1. The CDR3 runs to 16 residues. The V gene end was trimmed by 2 bases and the J gene end by 2 bases; junction bases not matched to a gene: 6. CDR1 and CDR2 (germline): LNHDA, SQIVND (reference sequence). CDR3 bases: TGTGCCAGTAGTATATTACAGGGGTCGGGCAATCAGCCCCAGCATTTT. Amino acids: CASSILQGSGNQPQHF.

This clone was observed a handful of times. The CDR3 region is CASRGFSGNTIYF. The CDR3, as DNA: TGTGCCAGCCGAGGCTTCTCTGGAAACACCATATATTTT. The J gene is TRBJ1-3, the V gene TRBV7-8; D not resolved. The germline CDR1 and CDR2 sequences are SGHVS and FQNEAQ. This CDR3 is built from 13 residues. Trimming took 8 bases from V and 0 from J, leaving 8 bases between them. The full variable domain, with the rest looked up from reference TRBV7-8 and TRBJ1-3, is GAGVSQSPRYKVAKRGQDVALRCDPISGHVSLFWYQQALGQGPEFLTYFQNEAQLDKSGLPSDRFFAERPEGSVSTLKIQRTQQEDSAVYLCASRGFSGNTIYFGEGSWLTVV.

On this clone itself: One end of the junction varies from germline; a read error may be responsible. The chain links TRBV2 to TRBJ2-3, with 7 bases lining up with TRBD1. Germline V gene sequence: CDR1 SNHLY, CDR2 FYNNEI. The CDR3 sequence is 12 residues long. CDR3 sequence reads: CAGRQGSDTQYF. The CDR3 bases are TGTGCCGGCAGACAGGGTTCGGATACGCAGTATTTT.

V gene TRBV7-2 combines with J gene TRBJ1-3; D possibly corresponds to TRBD1 (5 bases). The germline CDR1 and CDR2 sequences are SGHTA and FQGNSA. This CDR3 has 12 amino acids. V lost 1 base to trimming and J lost 7 bases, with 5 bases between them. The CDR3 sequence is CASSLEGNTIYF. CDR3 sequence (DNA): TGTGCCAGCAGCTTAGAGGGGAACACCATATATTTT.

V and J are TRBV6-5 and TRBJ1-6; D remains ambiguous. CDR3 length: 13 residues. From germline, CDR1 is MNHEY and CDR2 SVGAGI. Trimming took off 4 bases at V and 8 bases at J, with 9 bases between the two ends. CDR3 nucleotides: TGTGCCAGCAGTTCTCTACCCGATTCACCCCTCCACTTT. Its protein is CASSSLPDSPLHF.

J is TRBJ2-7 and V is TRBV4-1; the D gene is possibly TRBD2 (6 bases). Trimming pared 0 bases from V and 6 bases from J, leaving 21 bases between. This CDR3 contains 17 residues. Germline V gene lookup returns CDR1 MGHRA and CDR2 YSYEKL. This CDR3 reads CASSQDIGTVRGGEQYF. The CDR3 nucleotides are TGCGCCAGCAGCCAAGATATCGGGACGGTCCGGGGAGGCGAGCAGTACTTC.

V and J are TRBV5-1 and TRBJ1-1; 8 bases fit TRBD1. The V gene's germline CDR1 is SGHRS and CDR2 YFSETQ. J lost 2 bases, V lost 2 bases, and 2 bases had no gene match. The CDR3 loop spans 14 amino acids. The CDR3 DNA sequence: TGCGCCAGCAGCTTTGGACAGGGTAACACTGAAGCTTTCTTT. This translates into CASSFGQGNTEAFF. Supplemented by reference TRBV5-1 and TRBJ1-1, the full variable domain reads KAGVTQTPRYLIKTRGQQVTLSCSPISGHRSVSWYQQTPGQGLQFLFEYFSETQRNKGNFPGRFSGRQFSNSRSEMNVSTLELGDSALYLCASSFGQGNTEAFFGQGTRLTVV.

The chain carries TRBV9 and TRBJ1-2, with 7 bases matching TRBD1. Germline values: CDR1 SGDLS, CDR2 YYNGEE. V was clipped by 4 bases and J by 7 bases; unmatched bases: 7. The length of the CDR3 is 13 residues. This chain's CDR3 is CASSPWTGAGYTF. The CDR3 DNA sequence: TGTGCCAGCAGCCCCTGGACAGGCGCTGGCTACACCTTC.

J is TRBJ1-2 and V is TRBV6-4; the D gene is possibly TRBD1 (5 bases). V was trimmed by 0 bases and J by 7 bases, leaving 12 bases between them. Germline values: CDR1 MRHNA, CDR2 SNTAGT. The CDR3 totals 14 residues. The CDR3 nucleotides read TGTGCCAGCAGTGACTCGGAGGGGCGAGCTGGCTACACCTTC. Translating it yields CASSDSEGRAGYTF.

As DNA, the CDR3 is TGTGCCAGCAGCTTTCGCCCTGGGACAGAAACCTACGAGCAGTACTTC. Residues: CASSFRPGTETYEQYF. The rearrangement uses TRBV5-6 and TRBJ2-7; 7 nucleotides match TRBD1. Trimming removed 2 bases from V and 2 bases from J; junction bases left unmatched: 10. Germline V gene sequence: CDR1 SGHDT, CDR2 YYEEEE. CDR3 length equals 16 residues.

CDR3 region: CASSWDRVRTEAFF. As DNA, the CDR3 is TGTGCCAGCAGCTGGGACAGGGTAAGAACTGAAGCTTTCTTT. This chain joins TRBV5-4 and TRBJ1-1, with TRBD1 matching 9 bases. This CDR3 is built from 14 residues. Germline V gene lookup returns CDR1 SGHNT and CDR2 YYREEE (reference sequence). V trimming: 3 bases; J trimming: 5 bases; junction bases outside the gene matches: 5. Full variable domain (rest looked up from reference TRBV5-4 and TRBJ1-1): ETGVTQSPTHLIKTRGQQVTLRCSSQSGHNTVSWYQQALGQGPQFIFQYYREEENGRGNFPPRFSGLQFPNYSSELNVNALELDDSALYLCASSWDRVRTEAFFGQGTRLTVV.

The V call is TRBV27, the J call TRBJ2-7; 9 nucleotides match TRBD1. From germline, CDR1 is MNHEY and CDR2 SMNVEV (reference sequence). The CDR3 has 15 amino acids. Trimming cost V 4 bases and J 2 bases; bases outside gene matches: 6. The CDR3 here is CASSYTGTGTYEQYF. CDR3 sequence (DNA): TGTGCCAGCAGTTACACCGGGACAGGGACCTACGAGCAGTACTTC.

Points on this clone: The CDR3 end shows no conserved phenylalanine or tryptophan, and so a read error is likely. V gene TRBV30 combines with J gene TRBJ1-2; D may be TRBD1 (5 bases). CDR1 is GTSNPN, CDR2 SVGIG, per germline (reference sequence). The V end lost 0 bases, the J end lost 0 bases, and 8 bases lay between the germline ends. The CDR3 covers 14 residues. DNA for the CDR3: TGTGCCTGGAGTGTACAGGCAGCTAACTATGGCTACACCCTC. The encoded protein is CAWSVQAANYGYTL.

This clone occurred once. The V gene is TRBV5-1, the J gene TRBJ2-7, with 10 bases aligning to TRBD1. The CDR3 contains 14 residues. The trim removed 4 bases at V and 3 bases at J, leaving 4 bases unmatched. Germline CDR1 reads SGHRS; CDR2 reads YFSETQ. In DNA, the CDR3 is TGCGCCAGCAGCCAGACAGGGGGCAGCTACGAGCAGTACTTC. As protein: CASSQTGGSYEQYF. Using reference TRBV5-1 and TRBJ2-7 for the parts outside the CDR3, the full variable domain is KAGVTQTPRYLIKTRGQQVTLSCSPISGHRSVSWYQQTPGQGLQFLFEYFSETQRNKGNFPGRFSGRQFSNSRSEMNVSTLELGDSALYLCASSQTGGSYEQYFGPGTRLTVT.

This CDR3 is CASSQGGQFSYEQYF. CDR3 bases: TGCGCCAGCAGCCAGGGGGGACAGTTCTCCTACGAGCAGTACTTC. The chain combines TRBV4-1 with TRBJ2-7; a possible D gene is TRBD1 (7 bases). CDR3 length equals 15 residues. Per germline, CDR1 MGHRA and CDR2 YSYEKL. Between the trimmed V and J ends, which lost 3 bases and 0 bases, there was a span of 12 bases.

In its sample, this clone was seen a few times. V and J are TRBV6-6 and TRBJ2-7; D is unclear. V dropped 6 bases and J dropped 3 bases, with 12 bases sitting between them. Germline assignment: CDR1 MNHNY and CDR2 SVGAGI (reference sequence). CDR3 length: 13 amino acids. CDR3 amino acids: CASRNPTDYEQYF. DNA of the CDR3: TGTGCCAGCAGAAACCCTACAGACTACGAGCAGTACTTC.

This clone was picked up a small number of times. At one boundary the junction diverges from the germline segment, which might be a read error. The chain carries TRBV5-8 and TRBJ2-3, with 9 bases lining up with TRBD1. There are 14 residues in the CDR3. Germline CDR1 reads SGHTS; CDR2 reads YDEGEE. The CDR3 DNA follows: TGTGCCAGCAGTTTGGACAGGGGTGGAGATACGCAGTATTTT. This codes for CASSLDRGGDTQYF.

The chain joins TRBV14 to TRBJ2-7; 8 bases are a match to TRBD1. Germline V gene data show CDR1 as SGHDN and CDR2 as FVKESK. V trimming: 6 bases; J trimming: 3 bases; junction bases outside the gene matches: 4. This CDR3 contains 13 residues. The CDR3 sequence is CASRRQGSYEQYF. The CDR3 coding sequence is TGTGCCAGCAGGAGACAGGGGAGCTACGAGCAGTACTTC.

The chain is built from TRBV7-2 and TRBJ2-5; 12 positions agree with TRBD2. Germline V lookup: CDR1 SGHTA, CDR2 FQGNSA. There are 17 residues in the CDR3. Unmatched junction bases numbered 6, after V lost 3 bases and J lost 1 base. The CDR3 DNA reads TGTGCCAGCAGCTTTGCACTAGCGGGGGGCCCCCAAGAGACCCAGTACTTC. As protein: CASSFALAGGPQETQYF.

The chain carries TRBV29-1 and TRBJ1-4; D gene ambiguous. The CDR3 spans 11 residues. V gave up 3 bases and J gave up 7 bases, with 6 bases separating them. Germline V gene sequence: CDR1 SQVTM, CDR2 ANQGSEA. The CDR3 region is CSVDFGEKLFF. In DNA, the CDR3 is TGCAGCGTTGATTTCGGTGAAAAACTGTTTTTT. Full variable domain (remainder filled in from reference TRBV29-1 and TRBJ1-4): SAVISQKPSRDICQRGTSLTIQCQVDSQVTMMFWYRQQPGQSLTLIATANQGSEATYESGFVIDKFPISRPNLTFSTLTVSNMSPEDSSIYLCSVDFGEKLFFGSGTQLSVL.

The gene calls are TRBV7-3 and TRBJ2-3; 9 positions match TRBD2. Germline CDR1 and CDR2: SGHTA and FQGTGA. The length of the CDR3 is 16 residues. Trimming at V came to 5 bases and at J to 9 bases, leaving 15 bases not matched to a gene. CDR3 DNA: TGTGCCAGCAGCCGAGGGGGTAGCGGGGGATTCGAAACGCAGTATTTT. Its protein product is CASSRGGSGGFETQYF. Complete variable domain (other parts from reference TRBV7-3 and TRBJ2-3): GAGVSQTPSNKVTEKGKYVELRCDPISGHTALYWYRQSLGQGPEFLIYFQGTGAADDSGLPNDRFFAVRPEGSVSTLKIQRTERGDSAVYLCASSRGGSGGFETQYFGPGTRLTVL.

The chain uses TRBV9 and TRBJ2-1; D is unclear. Germline assignment: CDR1 SGDLS and CDR2 YYNGEE. The CDR3 extends over 15 amino acids. The germline V and J ends were trimmed by 0 bases and 5 bases, with 12 bases remaining between them. As DNA, the CDR3 is TGTGCCAGCAGCGTAGGGAAGCTAGAAAACAATGAGCAGTTCTTC. This encodes CASSVGKLENNEQFF.

J is TRBJ1-2 and V is TRBV27, with D possibly matching TRBD1 (6 bases). The CDR3 is made up of 13 amino acids. Trimming left V 6 bases short and J 8 bases short, with 16 bases between. Germline lookup yields CDR1 MNHEY and CDR2 SMNVEV (reference sequence). This chain's CDR3 is CASSDRFSQGYTF. The CDR3 coding sequence is TGTGCCAGCAGCGACAGGTTTTCCCAAGGCTACACCTTC.